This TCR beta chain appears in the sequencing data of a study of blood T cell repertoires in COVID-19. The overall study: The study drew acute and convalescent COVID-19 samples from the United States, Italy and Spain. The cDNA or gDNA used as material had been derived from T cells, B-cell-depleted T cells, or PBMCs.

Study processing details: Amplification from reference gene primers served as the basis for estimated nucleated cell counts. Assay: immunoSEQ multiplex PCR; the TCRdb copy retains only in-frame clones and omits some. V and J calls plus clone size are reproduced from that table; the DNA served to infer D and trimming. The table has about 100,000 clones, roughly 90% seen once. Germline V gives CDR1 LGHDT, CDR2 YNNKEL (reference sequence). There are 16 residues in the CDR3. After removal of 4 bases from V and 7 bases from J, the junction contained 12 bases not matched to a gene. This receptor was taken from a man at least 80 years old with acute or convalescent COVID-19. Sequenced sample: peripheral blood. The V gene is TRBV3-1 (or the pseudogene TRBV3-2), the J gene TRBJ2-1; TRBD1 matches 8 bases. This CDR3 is CASSLRTGLQVNEQFF. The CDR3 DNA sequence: TGTGCCAGCAGCCTACGGACAGGGTTACAGGTGAATGAGCAGTTCTTC.